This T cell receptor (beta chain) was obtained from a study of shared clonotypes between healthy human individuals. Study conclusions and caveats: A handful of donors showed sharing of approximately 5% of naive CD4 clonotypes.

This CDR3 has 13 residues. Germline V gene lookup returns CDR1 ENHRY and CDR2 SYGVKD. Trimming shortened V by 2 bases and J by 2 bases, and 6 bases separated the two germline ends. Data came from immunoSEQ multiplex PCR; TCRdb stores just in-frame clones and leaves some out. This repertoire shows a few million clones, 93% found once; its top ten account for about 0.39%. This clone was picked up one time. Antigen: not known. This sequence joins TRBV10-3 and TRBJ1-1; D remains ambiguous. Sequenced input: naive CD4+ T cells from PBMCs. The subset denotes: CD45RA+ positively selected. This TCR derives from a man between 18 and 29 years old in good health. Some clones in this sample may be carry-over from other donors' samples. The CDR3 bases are TGTGCCATCAGTGAGGCGGCTAACACTGAAGCTTTCTTT. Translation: CAISEAANTEAFF.